This record looks at one T cell receptor beta chain sequence and its context. The entry originates in a study of blood T cell repertoires in COVID-19. Study-wide background: From the United States, Italy and Spain came samples of acute and convalescent COVID-19. Sources were T cells, B-cell-depleted T cells, or PBMCs; the material itself was cDNA or gDNA.

Original handling: It was from reference gene primer amplification that nucleated cell counts were estimated. Assay used: immunoSEQ multiplex PCR; TCRdb lists only in-frame clones, some missing. V, J and clone size reflect that table, while D and trimming were determined from the DNA. The data contain 52,000 or so clones, about 70% of them seen just once; the ten biggest clones take up 22%. The germline V and J ends were trimmed by 1 base and 2 bases, with 12 bases remaining between them. CDR3 length equals 17 residues. Germline V gene lookup returns CDR1 MNHNS and CDR2 SASEGT. V is TRBV6-1 and J is TRBJ2-6, with D possibly matching TRBD2 (6 bases). Sequencing used peripheral blood. This sequence originates from a man in his fifties with active or convalescent COVID-19. CDR3 sequence (DNA): TGTGCCAGCAGTGAAGTGGAGGGATTAGCTGGGGCCAACGTCCTGACTTTC. It is translated as CASSEVEGLAGANVLTF.